This entry concerns a single T cell receptor (beta chain). The entry originates in a study of T cell changes during pregnancy in multiple sclerosis. Sequencing used immunoSEQ multiplex PCR; TCRdb keeps in-frame clones, though not all of them. The sample lists approximately 58,000 clones, roughly 90% occurring once. This CDR3 comprises 14 residues. Sequenced here: peripheral blood, sampled in the second trimester of pregnancy. J is TRBJ2-3 and V is TRBV21-1; TRBD1, as called in the table, went unchecked against the DNA. TRBV21-1 counts as a pseudogene. This receptor was obtained from a female donor in good health, enrolled as a control in a pregnancy study. In nucleotides, the CDR3 is TGTGCCAGCAGCAACAGGGTTGTAACAGATACGCAGTATTTT. The encoded protein is CASSNRVVTDTQYF.